This TCR beta chain comes out of a study of OX40 agonist ivuxolimab in advanced cancers. Method: immunoSEQ multiplex PCR; TCRdb's copy keeps in-frame clones and lacks some. The data show roughly 40,000 clones, 82% seen once. Trimming removed 2 bases at V and 4 bases at J, with 12 bases between. The CDR3 sequence is 16 residues long. Germline V gives CDR1 LNHDA, CDR2 SQIVND (reference sequence). This specimen consisted of CD4+ or CD8+ T cells sorted from blood, obtained in a trial of the OX40 agonist ivuxolimab. This sequence was found in an adult with an advanced solid tumor such as melanoma, head and neck, liver or kidney cancer. The chain employs TRBV19 and TRBJ1-6; possible D gene TRBD1, 6 bases. The CDR3 region has the DNA TGTGCCAGTAGTATAACCGGACAGTTATATAATTCACCCCTCCACTTT. Translating gives CASSITGQLYNSPLHF.